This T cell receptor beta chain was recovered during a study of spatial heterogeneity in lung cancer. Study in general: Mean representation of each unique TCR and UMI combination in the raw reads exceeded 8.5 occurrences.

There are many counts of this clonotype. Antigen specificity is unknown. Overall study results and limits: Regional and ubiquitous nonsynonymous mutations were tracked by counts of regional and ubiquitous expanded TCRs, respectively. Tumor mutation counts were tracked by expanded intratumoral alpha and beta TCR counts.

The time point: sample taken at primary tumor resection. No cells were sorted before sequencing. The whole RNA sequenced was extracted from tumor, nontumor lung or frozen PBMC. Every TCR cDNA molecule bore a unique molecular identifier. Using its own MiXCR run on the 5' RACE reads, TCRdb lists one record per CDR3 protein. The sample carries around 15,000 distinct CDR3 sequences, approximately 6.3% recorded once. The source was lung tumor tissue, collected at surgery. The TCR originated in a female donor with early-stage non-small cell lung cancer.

CDR3 loop: CASSPGTGGEQYF. The CDR3 DNA reads as TGTGCCAGCAGTCCCGGGACAGGGGGCGAGCAGTACTTC. The chain is built from TRBV6-6 and TRBJ2-7, with 11 bases aligning to TRBD1. The germline V gene encodes CDR1 MNHNY and CDR2 SVGAGI (reference sequence). The CDR3 runs 13 residues. V trimming: 5 bases; J trimming: 6 bases; junction bases outside the gene matches: 3.